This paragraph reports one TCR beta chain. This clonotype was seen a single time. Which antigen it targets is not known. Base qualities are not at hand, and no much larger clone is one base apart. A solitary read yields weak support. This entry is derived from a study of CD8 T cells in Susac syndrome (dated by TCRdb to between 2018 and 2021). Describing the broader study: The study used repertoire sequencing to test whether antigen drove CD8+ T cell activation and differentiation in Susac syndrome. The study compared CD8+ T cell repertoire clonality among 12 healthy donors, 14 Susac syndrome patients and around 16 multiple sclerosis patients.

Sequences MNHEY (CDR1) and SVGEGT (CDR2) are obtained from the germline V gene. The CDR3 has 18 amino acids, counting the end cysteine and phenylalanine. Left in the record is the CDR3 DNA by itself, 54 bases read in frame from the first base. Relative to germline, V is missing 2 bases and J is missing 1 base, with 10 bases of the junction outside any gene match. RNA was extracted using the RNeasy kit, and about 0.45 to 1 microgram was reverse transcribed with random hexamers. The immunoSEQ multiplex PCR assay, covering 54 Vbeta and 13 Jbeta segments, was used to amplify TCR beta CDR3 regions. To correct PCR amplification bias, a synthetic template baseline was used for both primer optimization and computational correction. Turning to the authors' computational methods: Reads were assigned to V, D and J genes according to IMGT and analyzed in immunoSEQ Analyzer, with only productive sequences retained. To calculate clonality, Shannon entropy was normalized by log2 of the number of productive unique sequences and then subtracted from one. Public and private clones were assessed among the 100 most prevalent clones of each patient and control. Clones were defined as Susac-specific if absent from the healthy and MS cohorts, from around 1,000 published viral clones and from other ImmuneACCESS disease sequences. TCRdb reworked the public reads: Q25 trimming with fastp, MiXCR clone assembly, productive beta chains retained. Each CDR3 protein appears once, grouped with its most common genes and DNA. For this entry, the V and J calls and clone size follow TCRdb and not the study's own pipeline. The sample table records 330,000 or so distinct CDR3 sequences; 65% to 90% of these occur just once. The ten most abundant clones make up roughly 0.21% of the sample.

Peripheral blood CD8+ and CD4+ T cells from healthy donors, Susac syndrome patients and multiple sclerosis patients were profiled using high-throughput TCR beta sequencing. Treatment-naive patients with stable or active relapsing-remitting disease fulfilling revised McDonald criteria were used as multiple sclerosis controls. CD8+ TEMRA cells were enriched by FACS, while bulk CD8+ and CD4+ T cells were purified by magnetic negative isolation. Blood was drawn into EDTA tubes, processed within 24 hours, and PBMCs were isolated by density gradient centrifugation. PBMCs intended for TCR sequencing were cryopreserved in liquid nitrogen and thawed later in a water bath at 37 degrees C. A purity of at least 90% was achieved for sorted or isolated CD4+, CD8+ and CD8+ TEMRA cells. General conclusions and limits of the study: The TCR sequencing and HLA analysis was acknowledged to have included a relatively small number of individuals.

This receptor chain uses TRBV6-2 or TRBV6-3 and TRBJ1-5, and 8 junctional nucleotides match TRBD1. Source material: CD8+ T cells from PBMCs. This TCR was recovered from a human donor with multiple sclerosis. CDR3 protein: CASSYPGAGGVSNQPQHF. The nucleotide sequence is TGTGCCAGCAGTTACCCCGGGGCAGGGGGCGTGAGCAATCAGCCCCAGCATTTT.